This T cell receptor (beta chain) was recovered during a study of cytomegalovirus exposure and HLA in healthy donors. Study summary: Sequencing of about 179 million T cells in an earlier analysis found roughly 120 million unique TCR beta sequences.

Overall study results and limits: Later analysis associated a missense DCLRE1C variant with TCR beta V- and J-gene trimming. A later analysis by the authors found several of the most significant clusters apparently linked to common viral pathogens.

Comments on this clone: Its antigen is not known.

PCR primers comprised 60 Vbeta and 13 Jbeta primers. Clones were sequenced by immunoSEQ multiplex PCR, and TCRdb holds only the in-frame ones, with some missing. The table shows over 110,000 clones, with more than 75% occurring only once. This TCR derives from a woman aged 40 to 49 in good health and CMV-seropositive. The specimen sequenced was PBMCs.

CDR3 sequence reads: CAISEWDISGANVLTF. The CDR3 DNA is TGTGCCATCAGTGAGTGGGACATCTCTGGGGCCAACGTCCTGACTTTC. V gene TRBV10-3 combines with J gene TRBJ2-6; tentative D call: TRBD1 (6 bases). Per germline, CDR1 ENHRY and CDR2 SYGVKD. The CDR3 is 16 residues long. The V and J ends lost 1 base and 0 bases respectively, with 7 bases between them.